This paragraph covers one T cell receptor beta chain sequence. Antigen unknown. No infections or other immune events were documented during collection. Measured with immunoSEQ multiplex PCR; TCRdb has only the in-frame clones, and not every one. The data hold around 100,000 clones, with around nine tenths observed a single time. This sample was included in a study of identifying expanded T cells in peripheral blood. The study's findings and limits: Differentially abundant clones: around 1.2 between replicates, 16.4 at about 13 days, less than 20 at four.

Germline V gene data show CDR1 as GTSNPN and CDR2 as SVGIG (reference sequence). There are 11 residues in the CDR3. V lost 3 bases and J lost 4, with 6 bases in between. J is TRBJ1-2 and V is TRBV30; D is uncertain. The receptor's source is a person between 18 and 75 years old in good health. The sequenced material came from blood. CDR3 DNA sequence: TGTGCCTGGAGCAAGTTCTATGGCTACACCTTC. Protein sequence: CAWSKFYGYTF. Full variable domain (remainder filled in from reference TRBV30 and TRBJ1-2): SQTIHQWPATLVQPVGSPLSLECTVEGTSNPNLYWYRQAAGRGLQLLFYSVGIGQISSEVPQNLSASRPQDRQFILSSKKLLLSDSGFYLCAWSKFYGYTFGSGTRLTVV.